The next 27 T cell receptor beta chains were all read from a single sample in a study of CD8 T cells in ankylosing spondylitis. TCRdb fed the 5' RACE reads into MiXCR, producing one record per CDR3 protein. The sample has 200,000 or so distinct CDR3 sequences; roughly 13% are singletons. Material for sequencing was blood, either unsorted or a sorted T cell fraction (not recorded which). The receptors were sampled from a female donor with ankylosing spondylitis or in good health (not recorded which).

This clonotype has at least ten counts. J is TRBJ2-5 and V is TRBV29-1, with D perhaps TRBD1 (6 bases). The CDR3 runs to 14 residues. Trimming shortened V by 1 base and J by 2 bases, and 11 bases separated the two germline ends. Germline V gene lookup returns CDR1 SQVTM and CDR2 ANQGSEA. The CDR3, as DNA: TGCAGCGTTGAAGCCCAACAGGGACAAGAGACCCAGTACTTC. Its translation is CSVEAQQGQETQYF.

Only a few counts were recorded for this clonotype. This chain uses TRBV5-1 with TRBJ2-7, with 13 bases matching TRBD2. Unmatched junction bases numbered 6, after V lost 4 bases and J lost 5 bases. This CDR3 has 15 amino acids. The germline CDR1 and CDR2 sequences are SGHRS and YFSETQ. CDR3 DNA: TGCGCCAGCAGCGATGGGACTAGCGGGAACAACGAGCAGTACTTC. This sequence encodes CASSDGTSGNNEQYF. The variable domain in full, completed from reference TRBV5-1 and TRBJ2-7, reads KAGVTQTPRYLIKTRGQQVTLSCSPISGHRSVSWYQQTPGQGLQFLFEYFSETQRNKGNFPGRFSGRQFSNSRSEMNVSTLELGDSALYLCASSDGTSGNNEQYFGPGTRLTVT.

This clonotype has at least ten counts. The V and J genes are TRBV28 and TRBJ2-1, with D maybe TRBD2 (5 bases). The germline V gene encodes CDR1 MDHEN and CDR2 SYDVKM. The CDR3 is made up of 14 amino acids. Between the trimmed V and J ends, which lost 6 bases and 1 base, there was a span of 10 bases. This CDR3 is CASSASGSYNEQFF. In DNA form, the CDR3 reads TGTGCCAGCAGCGCTTCGGGGTCCTACAATGAGCAGTTCTTC.

In the case of this clonotype: A much larger clone lies a single base off, so this may be a read error. The rearrangement uses TRBV20-1 and TRBJ2-3; 9 nucleotides match TRBD2. The CDR3 extends over 17 amino acids. CDR1 DFQATT and CDR2 SNEGSKA come from the germline V gene (reference sequence). The CDR3 region has the DNA TGCTGTGCTAGAGAAATGTTTCGACTAGCGGGCACAGATACGCAGTATTTT. It is translated as CCAREMFRLAGTDTQYF.

The J gene is TRBJ1-1, the V gene TRBV7-9, with TRBD1 as a possible D gene (6 bases). The CDR3 runs to 13 residues. CDR1 and CDR2 (germline): SEHNR, FQNEAQ (reference sequence). Trimming removed 5 bases from V and 3 bases from J, with 10 bases in between. The CDR3 region is CASSQGGDTEAFF. Written as DNA, the CDR3 is TGTGCCAGCAGCCAAGGGGGAGACACTGAAGCTTTCTTT.

This chain connects TRBV19 to TRBJ2-5, with a weak D call TRBD1 (5 bases). The V end was cut by 2 bases, the J end by 3 bases, with 7 bases between. The CDR3 extends over 13 amino acids. From germline, CDR1 is LNHDA and CDR2 SQIVND (reference sequence). Here the CDR3 DNA reads TGTGCCAGTAGTATATCCAGGGAAGAGACCCAGTACTTC. Translating gives CASSISREETQYF.

This clonotype was observed at least ten times. The rearrangement joins TRBV12-3 or TRBV12-4 to TRBJ1-5; tentative D call: TRBD1 (6 bases). The CDR3 covers 17 residues. Trimming removed 0 bases at V and 1 base at J, with 13 bases between. The CDR3 region is CASSLAVADRSNQPQHF. The CDR3 coding sequence is TGTGCCAGCAGTTTAGCGGTAGCGGACAGAAGCAATCAGCCCCAGCATTTT.

A remark on this clonotype: Sequence at one end of the junction differs from germline and may be a read error. The rearrangement links TRBV6-1 to TRBJ1-1; TRBD1 agrees at 7 bases. The germline CDR1 and CDR2 sequences are MNHNS and SASEGT. This CDR3 comprises 13 residues. The CDR3 DNA is TGTACCAGCACGGGCAGGGGGAGAACTGAAGCTTTCTTT. It codes for CTSTGRGRTEAFF.

This clonotype was found many times. V gene TRBV6-6 combines with J gene TRBJ2-1, with TRBD2 matching over 7 bases. V dropped 11 bases and J dropped 4; count of bases not matched to a gene: 2. In germline, CDR1 is MNHNY, CDR2 SVGAGI (reference sequence). The CDR3 is 11 amino acids. The CDR3 coding sequence is TGTGCCGTGGGGGGGTACAATGAGCAGTTCTTC. It is translated as CAVGGYNEQFF.

This sequence joins TRBV30 and TRBJ2-5; D remains unclear. This CDR3 comprises 15 residues. Germline V CDR1 and CDR2: GTSNPN, SVGIG (reference sequence). The ends were cut back, 0 bases at V and 2 bases at J, with 13 bases in the middle. The CDR3 is CAWSVRGYHQETQYF. The DNA for the CDR3 is TGTGCCTGGAGTGTACGAGGCTACCATCAAGAGACCCAGTACTTC.

This clonotype was detected many times. The rearrangement links TRBV5-1 to TRBJ1-1; 7 nucleotides agree with TRBD1. V dropped 0 bases and J dropped 2; count of bases not matched to a gene: 1. The CDR3 is 14 residues long. The germline V gene has CDR1 SGHRS and CDR2 YFSETQ. The CDR3 spells CASSLDRGNTEAFF. The CDR3 coding sequence is TGCGCCAGCAGCTTGGACAGGGGTAACACTGAAGCTTTCTTT.

In this sample, this clonotype turned up many times. The rearrangement links TRBV6-1 to TRBJ1-1, with TRBD1 matching over 9 bases. Germline values: CDR1 MNHNS, CDR2 SASEGT. Unmatched junction bases numbered 13, after V lost 6 bases and J lost 8 bases. The CDR3 length is 15 residues. The CDR3 spells CASSHPGQGNIEAFF. CDR3 bases: TGTGCCAGCAGCCACCCGGGACAGGGAAATATAGAAGCTTTCTTT.

This clonotype was counted at least ten times. The V gene is TRBV2, the J gene TRBJ2-3; the D gene is possibly TRBD2 (6 bases). V lost 7 bases and J 5 bases, leaving 16 bases between the germline ends. Germline V gene sequence: CDR1 SNHLY, CDR2 FYNNEI. The CDR3 runs to 14 residues. The CDR3 loop is CASTWGGTGDTQYF. The CDR3 bases are TGTGCCAGCACCTGGGGCGGGACCGGAGATACGCAGTATTTT.

J is TRBJ2-3 and V is TRBV29-1, with D perhaps matching TRBD2 (6 bases). The CDR3 is made up of 11 amino acids. The germline V and J ends were trimmed by 8 bases and 10 bases, with 16 bases remaining between them. CDR1 and CDR2 from the germline V gene are SQVTM and ANQGSEA. The CDR3 protein is CSPLWGDAQYF. The CDR3 nucleotides are TGCAGCCCTCTATGGGGGGATGCGCAGTATTTT.

The CDR3 loop reads CASSLSGLASNEQFF. CDR3 DNA sequence: TGCGCCAGCAGCTTGTCGGGACTAGCGAGCAATGAGCAGTTCTTC. This chain joins TRBV5-1 and TRBJ2-1; TRBD2 matches 10 bases. V shed 1 base and J 6 bases; nucleotides not matched to a gene: 4. CDR1 is SGHRS, CDR2 YFSETQ, per germline. The CDR3 is made up of 15 amino acids.

At least ten counts were recorded for this clonotype. The chain has TRBV7-9 and TRBJ2-7, with 7 bases matching TRBD1. Germline assignment: CDR1 SEHNR and CDR2 FQNEAQ (reference sequence). The CDR3 runs to 13 residues. Trimming cost V 7 bases and J 0 bases; bases outside gene matches: 3. The CDR3 region is CASTRDSSYEQYF. The DNA of the CDR3 is TGTGCCAGCACCAGGGACAGCTCCTACGAGCAGTACTTC.

The sample holds a few counts of this clonotype. The chain employs TRBV5-6 and TRBJ2-7; D is unresolved. Germline-derived CDR1 and CDR2 are SGHDT and YYEEEE. The ends were cut back, 2 bases at V and 0 bases at J, with 9 bases in the middle. CDR3 length: 14 residues. The CDR3 spells CASSFPESSYEQYF. The CDR3, as DNA: TGTGCCAGCAGCTTTCCGGAGAGCTCCTACGAGCAGTACTTC. The complete variable domain, with remaining parts taken from reference TRBV5-6 and TRBJ2-7, reads DAGVTQSPTHLIKTRGQQVTLRCSPKSGHDTVSWYQQALGQGPQFIFQYYEEEERQRGNFPDRFSGHQFPNYSSELNVNALLLGDSALYLCASSFPESSYEQYFGPGTRLTVT.

The gene calls are TRBV7-2 and TRBJ2-7; 7 nucleotides agree with TRBD1. Unmatched junction bases numbered 17, after V lost 5 bases and J lost 4 bases. The CDR3 is 17 residues long. Germline CDR1 reads SGHTA; CDR2 reads FQGNSA. CDR3 sequence (DNA): TGTGCCAGCAGCCCCGGGGCTCTTAGGGGGCTATTATACGAGCAGTACTTC. This codes for CASSPGALRGLLYEQYF. Together with reference TRBV7-2 and TRBJ2-7, the CDR3 gives the full variable domain: GAGVSQSPSNKVTEKGKDVELRCDPISGHTALYWYRQSLGQGLEFLIYFQGNSAPDKSGLPSDRFSAERTGGSVSTLTIQRTQQEDSAVYLCASSPGALRGLLYEQYFGPGTRLTVT.

Concerning this clonotype: This may stem from a read error, because a much larger clone lies one nucleotide away. The J gene is TRBJ2-7, the V gene TRBV5-1; no firm D call. Germline CDR1 reads SGHRS; CDR2 reads YFSETQ. The CDR3 has 13 residues. As DNA, the CDR3 is TGCGCCAGCAGTTTGCAGGAGACCTACGATCAGTACTTC. Its translation: CASSLQETYDQYF.

Concerning this clonotype itself: A single base separates this from a much larger clone, so it may be a read error. The CDR3 region has the DNA TGTGCCAGCAGCTTAGCCGTCTGGGGTTATGACTACACCTTC. Encoded protein: CASSLAVWGYDYTF. V is TRBV7-9 and J is TRBJ1-2, with D uncertain. The CDR3 totals 14 residues. CDR1 and CDR2 from the germline V gene are SEHNR and FQNEAQ (reference sequence).

The chain recombines TRBV12-3 or TRBV12-4 with TRBJ2-1; D is unclear. This CDR3 contains 14 residues. Trimming cost V 6 bases and J 8 bases, with 17 bases left between them. The CDR3 bases are TGTGCCAGCAGCCGAGGACCCGCGTGGCATGAGCAGTTCTTC. It codes for CASSRGPAWHEQFF.

This clonotype has a single count. The CDR3 DNA reads TGTGCCAGCAGCCCATCGGGCGACGCTGAAGCTTTCTTT. Residues: CASSPSGDAEAFF. This sequence joins TRBV7-8 and TRBJ1-1; D gene uncertain. Germline V gene sequence: CDR1 SGHVS, CDR2 FQNEAQ. The CDR3 sequence is 13 residues long. Between the trimmed V and J ends, which lost 5 bases and 6 bases, there was a span of 13 bases.

This clonotype was picked up many times. V is TRBV9 and J is TRBJ2-1; D is undetermined. Between the trimmed V and J ends, which lost 2 bases and 6 bases, there was a span of 12 bases. Germline V gene data show CDR1 as SGDLS and CDR2 as YYNGEE. The CDR3 extends over 14 amino acids. The CDR3 DNA follows: TGTGCCAGCAGCGTGAGCCCCGATTTCAATGAGCAGTTCTTC. This sequence encodes CASSVSPDFNEQFF.

This clonotype was counted at least ten times. DNA for the CDR3: TGTGCCAGCAGCCCGGGACAGCTGGCCTCCTACGAGCAGTACTTC. Translation gives CASSPGQLASYEQYF. The chain carries TRBV3-1 and TRBJ2-7, with TRBD1 matching 7 bases. Trimming removed 4 bases from V and 0 bases from J; junction bases left unmatched: 6. The CDR3 has 15 residues. Germline lookup yields CDR1 LGHDT and CDR2 YNNKEL (reference sequence).

This clonotype was picked up many times. The chain carries TRBV5-1 and TRBJ2-1; 14 bases map to TRBD2. CDR1 and CDR2 (germline): SGHRS, YFSETQ. The J segment lost 6 bases and the V segment lost 0 bases, leaving 5 bases of the junction unmatched. The CDR3 has 17 residues. This chain's CDR3 is CASSLGGLAGEGNEQFF. The CDR3 nucleotides are TGCGCCAGCAGCTTGGGGGGACTAGCGGGAGAAGGCAATGAGCAGTTCTTC.

This clonotype was detected ten times or more. The CDR3 protein is CASSPGGENIQYF. Written as DNA, the CDR3 is TGCGCCAGCAGCCCGGGGGGGGAGAACATTCAGTACTTC. V gene TRBV5-1 combines with J gene TRBJ2-4; 8 nucleotides align to TRBD2. CDR3 length equals 13 residues. V was clipped by 4 bases and J by 7 bases; unmatched bases: 4. The germline V gene encodes CDR1 SGHRS and CDR2 YFSETQ.

This clonotype was detected many times. The rearrangement links TRBV29-1 to TRBJ2-3; possibly TRBD1 for D (6 bases). V was cut by 4 bases and J by 4 bases, with 15 bases left in between. From germline, CDR1 is SQVTM and CDR2 ANQGSEA. This CDR3 spans 14 amino acids. The CDR3 nucleotides read TGCAGCGTTGCCACAGGGAATGGGGCAGATACGCAGTATTTT. Protein sequence: CSVATGNGADTQYF.